These T cell receptor beta chains were read from a single sample in a study of T cell repertoires in cytomegalovirus infection. Using its own MiXCR run on the reads, TCRdb lists one record per CDR3 protein. The table lists 80,000 or so distinct CDR3 sequences, under 30% of them singletons. Antigens for these TCRs are unknown. The sequences come from CD8+ T cells from cultured PBMCs, collected from culture after CMV antigen stimulation. The receptor source for this set is a human donor in good health (CMV status not recorded). Some clones in this sample may be carry-over from other donors' samples. Each CDR3 is given with its conserved first and last residue. Fields, in order: D gene, V gene, clone size, CDR3 length, J gene, CDR3 protein, CDR3 DNA. The D gene is left open where the match is weak. Some rows mark clone size as missing; the rest say once, few, many or name a class of expanded clone.

>TRBD2|TRBV12-3/TRBV12-4|many|16|TRBJ2-1
CASSSWTSGSVGAQFF
TGTGCCAGCAGTTCCTGGACTAGCGGGAGCGTAGGGGCTCAGTTCTTC
>TRBD1|TRBV29-1|.|14|TRBJ1-2
CSAGGQGDDYGYTF
TGCAGCGCTGGAGGACAGGGGGACGACTATGGCTACACCTTC
>TRBD1|TRBV19|many|14|TRBJ2-7
CASKNRGDSYEQYF
TGTGCCAGTAAAAACAGGGGAGATTCCTACGAGCAGTACTTC
>TRBD2|TRBV12-3/TRBV12-4|.|15|TRBJ2-1
CASSGLATSYNEQFF
TGTGCCAGCAGTGGACTAGCGACCTCCTACAATGAGCAGTTCTTC
>.|TRBV7-8|few|17|TRBJ1-2
CASSLAGVGVAGYGYTF
TGTGCCAGCAGCTTAGCGGGGGTGGGGGTTGCAGGCTATGGCTACACCTTC
>.|TRBV12-3/TRBV12-4|.|11|TRBJ2-1
CASSRWREQFF
TGTGCCAGCAGTCGTTGGCGTGAGCAGTTCTTC
>.|TRBV12-3/TRBV12-4|many|16|TRBJ1-1
CASNDPGGGTSTEAFF
TGTGCCAGCAACGACCCGGGGGGGGGGACGAGCACTGAAGCTTTCTTT
>.|TRBV11-2|few|12|TRBJ1-2
CASSLTEYGYTF
TGTGCCAGCAGCTTAACCGAATATGGCTACACCTTC
>.|TRBV7-3|few|13|TRBJ1-1
CASRQEPNTEAFF
TGTGCCAGTCGACAGGAGCCGAACACTGAAGCTTTCTTT
>TRBD1|TRBV9|few|16|TRBJ2-7
CASSPGTGARSYEQYF
TGTGCCAGCAGCCCAGGGACAGGGGCCCGTTCCTACGAGCAGTACTTC
>.|TRBV19|.|13|TRBJ2-7
CASSTLGVYEQYF
TGTGCCAGTAGTACCCTGGGGGTCTACGAGCAGTACTTC
>TRBD1|TRBV7-9|few|15|TRBJ2-7
CASSLSGRGSYEQYF
TGTGCCAGCAGCTTGTCTGGCAGGGGGTCCTACGAGCAGTACTTC
>.|TRBV29-1|.|11|TRBJ2-2
CSVEQFGELFF
TGCAGCGTTGAACAGTTTGGGGAGCTGTTTTTT
>TRBD1|TRBV7-2|many|14|TRBJ1-6
CASSQGQVVSPLHF
TGTGCCAGCAGCCAAGGACAGGTGGTGTCACCCCTCCACTTT
>.|TRBV5-1|.|19|TRBJ2-1
CASSLGPLTGASSYNEQFF
TGCGCCAGCAGCTTGGGACCCCTGACAGGTGCGAGCTCCTACAATGAGCAGTTCTTC
>TRBD2|TRBV7-8|many|16|TRBJ2-7
CASSPPTSGGFYEQYF
TGTGCCAGCAGCCCACCGACTAGCGGAGGGTTCTACGAGCAGTACTTC
>.|TRBV7-9|few|15|TRBJ1-5
CASSLEGVSHQPQHF
TGTGCCAGCAGCTTAGAGGGGGTCTCCCATCAGCCCCAGCATTTT
>.|TRBV27|.|13|TRBJ1-5
CASSLSLYQPQHF
TGTGCCAGCAGTTTATCGCTCTATCAGCCCCAGCATTTT
>TRBD2|TRBV9|.|17|TRBJ2-3
CASSTPGSGGFTDTQYF
TGTGCCAGCAGCACCCCTGGGAGCGGGGGCTTCACAGATACGCAGTATTTT
>.|TRBV7-6|.|14|TRBJ2-7
CASSLGGDSYEQYF
TGTGCCAGCAGCTTAGGAGGGGACTCCTACGAGCAGTACTTC
>TRBD2|TRBV3-1|few|15|TRBJ2-2
CASSQAGTRTGELFF
TGTGCCAGCAGCCAAGCGGGGACTAGGACCGGGGAGCTGTTTTTT
>TRBD1|TRBV12-3/TRBV12-4|.|13|TRBJ1-1
CASWTGGNTEAFF
TGTGCCAGCTGGACAGGGGGGAACACTGAAGCTTTCTTT
>.|TRBV28|few|13|TRBJ1-1
CASNSLRGVEAFF
TGTGCCAGCAACTCACTTAGGGGGGTGGAAGCTTTCTTT
>TRBD1|TRBV12-3/TRBV12-4|.|17|TRBJ2-1
CASSLVVTGVADNEQFF
TGTGCCAGCAGTTTGGTGGTGACAGGGGTAGCGGACAATGAGCAGTTCTTC
>.|TRBV7-2|many|13|TRBJ2-5
CASRPGSQETQYF
TGTGCCAGCAGACCAGGGTCACAAGAGACCCAGTACTTC
>TRBD1|TRBV6-1|few|15|TRBJ1-1
CASSEVLGGATEAFF
TGTGCCAGCAGTGAAGTTTTAGGGGGCGCAACTGAAGCTTTCTTT
>.|TRBV30|.|14|TRBJ1-2
CAWSGTALPYGYTF
TGTGCCTGGAGTGGGACAGCTCTCCCCTATGGCTACACCTTC
>TRBD2|TRBV7-2|.|19|TRBJ2-4
CASSFHQTGTSGYKNIQYF
TGTGCCAGCAGCTTCCACCAAACCGGGACTAGCGGGTACAAAAACATTCAGTACTTC
>TRBD1|TRBV19|.|16|TRBJ2-2
CANQQGALIFGGELFF
TGTGCCAATCAACAGGGGGCCCTTATTTTTGGCGGGGAGCTGTTTTTT
>.|TRBV11-3|.|14|TRBJ2-2
CASSLDLDTGELFF
TGTGCCAGCAGCTTAGATCTGGACACCGGGGAGCTGTTTTTT
>.|TRBV7-9|.|14|TRBJ2-7
CASSLPGSPYEQYF
TGTGCCAGCAGCTTACCGGGCAGTCCCTACGAGCAGTACTTC
>.|TRBV4-1|few|15|TRBJ2-7
CASSQDQGISYEQYF
TGCGCCAGCAGCCAAGACCAGGGTATCTCCTACGAGCAGTACTTC
>.|TRBV9|.|15|TRBJ1-6
CASSVGTSYNSPLHF
TGTGCCAGCAGCGTCGGGACTTCCTATAATTCACCCCTCCACTTT
>.|TRBV9|.|14|TRBJ2-3
CVSSVTAGTDTQYF
TGTGTCAGCAGCGTAACCGCCGGCACAGATACGCAGTATTTT
>.|TRBV12-3/TRBV12-4|many|14|TRBJ2-7
CASSIRGTSYEQYF
TGTGCCAGCAGTATAAGGGGGACCTCCTACGAGCAGTACTTC
>TRBD2|TRBV13|.|16|TRBJ2-1
CASRATSGTTYNEQFF
TGTGCCTCTCGGGCAACTAGCGGGACCACCTACAATGAGCAGTTCTTC
>.|TRBV6-5|.|16|TRBJ2-5
CASSYRDGRLGETQYF
TGTGCCAGCAGTTACCGGGACGGGCGCCTGGGAGAGACCCAGTACTTC
>.|TRBV6-6|few|13|TRBJ2-2
CASSYGLGGELFF
TGTGCCAGCAGTTACGGACTGGGCGGGGAGCTGTTTTTT
>TRBD1|TRBV4-2|many|14|TRBJ1-1
CASSQERGLTEAFF
TGTGCCAGCAGCCAAGAGAGGGGGCTCACTGAAGCTTTCTTT
>TRBD2|TRBV11-2|.|17|TRBJ2-1
CASRPRLAGDTYNEQFF
TGTGCCAGCAGACCACGACTAGCGGGGGACACCTACAATGAGCAGTTCTTC
>.|TRBV19|.|16|TRBJ1-2
CASSMERLMSNYGYTF
TGTGCCAGTAGTATGGAGAGGCTGATGTCTAACTATGGCTACACCTTC
>.|TRBV7-2|many|13|TRBJ1-2
CASSFGQRAGYTF
TGTGCCAGCAGCTTTGGACAGCGAGCGGGCTACACCTTC
>.|TRBV12-3/TRBV12-4|.|12|TRBJ1-6
CASRDGYSPLHF
TGTGCCAGCAGGGACGGATATTCACCCCTCCACTTT
>.|TRBV5-5|few|15|TRBJ2-5
CASSSPGLGPETQYF
TGTGCCAGCAGCTCCCCCGGACTGGGCCCGGAGACCCAGTACTTC
>.|TRBV28|few|14|TRBJ2-7
CASSRTGPRYEQYF
TGTGCCAGCAGCCGTACAGGGCCCCGCTACGAGCAGTACTTC
>TRBD2|TRBV7-2|many|12|TRBJ2-1
CASSGGGNEQFF
TGTGCCAGCAGCGGGGGAGGGAATGAGCAGTTCTTC
>.|TRBV30|few|13|TRBJ1-1
CAWSDGGNTEAFF
TGTGCCTGGAGTGATGGCGGGAACACTGAAGCTTTCTTT
>TRBD2|TRBV5-1|few|15|TRBJ2-1
CASSLVSGGYNEQFF
TGCGCCAGCAGCTTGGTTTCGGGGGGATACAATGAGCAGTTCTTC
>TRBD1|TRBV7-8|.|15|TRBJ2-7
CASSLVRDSTYEQYF
TGTGCCAGCAGCTTAGTTCGGGACAGCACCTACGAGCAGTACTTC
>.|TRBV7-2|many|12|TRBJ2-1
CASREGGNEQFF
TGTGCCAGCAGAGAGGGCGGCAATGAGCAGTTCTTC
>.|TRBV7-9|.|15|TRBJ2-7
CASSSQGGRAYEQYF
TGTGCCAGCAGCTCACAGGGAGGGCGCGCCTACGAGCAGTACTTC
>.|TRBV7-2|many|15|TRBJ2-3
CASSLGTASTDTQYF
TGTGCCAGCAGCTTAGGGACAGCTAGCACAGATACGCAGTATTTT
>TRBD1|TRBV6-1|many|16|TRBJ2-1
CASSFKRTGTDNEQFF
TGTGCCAGCAGTTTTAAGAGGACAGGGACTGACAATGAGCAGTTCTTC
>.|TRBV13|.|13|TRBJ1-5
CASSPGRWQPQHF
TGTGCCAGCAGCCCCGGGAGGTGGCAGCCCCAGCATTTT
>.|TRBV7-9|few|16|TRBJ2-7
CASTRGSMGGTYEQYF
TGTGCCAGCACCAGAGGGAGTATGGGTGGGACCTACGAGCAGTACTTC
>TRBD2|TRBV12-3/TRBV12-4|.|23|TRBJ2-1
CASSPSTFSGTSGGASSYNEQFF
TGTGCCAGCAGTCCCAGCACCTTCTCCGGGACTAGCGGGGGGGCGAGCTCCTACAATGAGCAGTTCTTC
>.|TRBV24-1|few|14|TRBJ2-1
CATSDRQLHAEQFF
TGTGCCACCAGTGACCGACAGTTGCACGCTGAGCAGTTCTTC